Listed here are 24 T cell receptor beta chains from one sample, sequenced in a study of CXCR3-negative and CXCR3-positive naive CD8 T cells. UMI-labeled TRB cDNA libraries were prepared by 5' RACE. TCRdb re-called the 5' RACE reads; one entry per CDR3 protein, DNA not given. Here the sample table reports about 62,000 distinct CDR3 sequences. Sequencing was done on a sample of naive CXCR3- CD8+ T cells from blood. Subset specified: CD45RO-CCR7+CD27+CD95- naive CD8+ T cells lacking CXCR3 (TNR3-). The receptors stem from a human donor in good health. Some clones in this sample may be carry-over from other donors' samples.

The chain recombines TRBV4-3 with TRBJ1-4. The CDR3 runs 18 residues. CDR1 LGHNA and CDR2 YSLEER come from the germline V gene. The CDR3 loop reads CASSQDLGGSANNEKLFF.

The V call is TRBV29-1, the J call TRBJ2-7. Germline CDR1 and CDR2: SQVTM and ANQGSEA. The CDR3 consists of 12 residues. CDR3: CSVAGAAYEQYF.

The V and J genes are TRBV19 and TRBJ2-2. Germline loops: CDR1 LNHDA, CDR2 SQIVND (reference sequence). This CDR3 region has 14 residues. The CDR3 spells CASTPEKPFGELFF. The full variable domain, with the rest looked up from reference TRBV19 and TRBJ2-2, is DGGITQSPKYLFRKEGQNVTLSCEQNLNHDAMYWYRQDPGQGLRLIYYSQIVNDFQKGDIAEGYSVSREKKESFPLTVTSAQKNPTAFYLCASTPEKPFGELFFGEGSRLTVL.

The rearrangement uses TRBV28 and TRBJ2-1; TCRdb's D call of TRBD1 is untestable without DNA. Germline V gives CDR1 MDHEN, CDR2 SYDVKM. The CDR3 consists of 15 residues. CDR3 sequence reads: CASSFVAGVNNEQFF.

V and J are TRBV10-3 and TRBJ2-7. The length of the CDR3 is 13 residues. The germline V gene encodes CDR1 ENHRY and CDR2 SYGVKD. The CDR3 here is CAISVTETYEQYF.

The chain is built from TRBV7-2 and TRBJ2-7; TCRdb's assignment of TRBD1 cannot be checked, as there is no DNA. This CDR3 comprises 16 residues. Per germline, CDR1 SGHTA and CDR2 FQGNSA. The CDR3 region is CASSLDGRGPSYEQYF.

This rearrangement joins TRBV7-9 to TRBJ2-5; TCRdb indicates TRBD1, and absent DNA this call remains unverified. Germline CDR1 and CDR2: SEHNR and FQNEAQ (reference sequence). CDR3 length equals 19 residues. The CDR3 region is CASSSPFTRDRGRGETQYF. The variable domain in full, completed from reference TRBV7-9 and TRBJ2-5, reads DTGVSQNPRHKITKRGQNVTFRCDPISEHNRLYWYRQTLGQGPEFLTYFQNEAQLEKSRLLSDRFSAERPKGSFSTLEIQRTEQGDSAMYLCASSSPFTRDRGRGETQYFGPGTRLLVL.

CDR3 in amino acids: CSVKDTGGREKLFF. This chain uses TRBV29-1 with TRBJ1-4; absent DNA, TCRdb's TRBD1 call cannot be checked. CDR1 and CDR2 (germline): SQVTM, ANQGSEA. The CDR3 runs 14 residues. Complete variable domain (other parts from reference TRBV29-1 and TRBJ1-4): SAVISQKPSRDICQRGTSLTIQCQVDSQVTMMFWYRQQPGQSLTLIATANQGSEATYESGFVIDKFPISRPNLTFSTLTVSNMSPEDSSIYLCSVKDTGGREKLFFGSGTQLSVL.

CDR3 residues: CASSLVTGGGTEAFF. This rearrangement joins TRBV7-9 to TRBJ1-1. CDR1 is SEHNR and CDR2 is FQNEAQ in the germline V gene (reference sequence). The CDR3 consists of 15 residues.

CDR3 in amino acids: CASSQGPGTEDYEQYF. The chain carries TRBV14 and TRBJ2-7; the TRBD1 assignment by TCRdb is unverifiable without DNA. CDR3 length: 16 residues. Per germline, CDR1 SGHDN and CDR2 FVKESK.

The CDR3 protein is CASSPGLAGLQETQYF. The chain is built from TRBV13 and TRBJ2-5; TCRdb lists TRBD2, though no DNA is available to test this call. Germline lookup yields CDR1 PRHDT and CDR2 FYEKMQ (reference sequence). This CDR3 contains 16 residues.

The J gene is TRBJ1-3, the V gene TRBV5-5; the D call from TCRdb, TRBD1, cannot be confirmed without DNA. CDR1 and CDR2 (germline): SGHKS, YYEKEE (reference sequence). This CDR3 has 15 residues. CDR3 loop: CASTPGTGEGNTIYF.

V gene TRBV6-5 combines with J gene TRBJ2-7; checking the TCRdb D call of TRBD1 is not possible without DNA. Looked up from germline, CDR1 is MNHEY and CDR2 is SVGAGI. This CDR3 comprises 14 residues. The CDR3 reads CASSYRGQFNEQYF.

This rearrangement joins TRBV7-3 to TRBJ2-7; the TCRdb D gene call, TRBD1, has no DNA to confirm it. The CDR3 has 13 residues. Germline loops: CDR1 SGHTA, CDR2 FQGTGA. The CDR3 is CASSPHRGDEQYF.

The chain carries TRBV7-2 and TRBJ2-1; TCRdb gives TRBD2 as the D gene, but with no DNA this cannot be confirmed. The V gene's germline CDR1 is SGHTA and CDR2 FQGNSA. This CDR3 spans 15 amino acids. The CDR3: CASSLSGLSYNEQFF.

This sequence joins TRBV7-9 and TRBJ2-3; TCRdb's assignment of TRBD1 cannot be checked, as there is no DNA. The length of the CDR3 is 16 residues. Germline CDR1 and CDR2: SEHNR and FQNEAQ (reference sequence). CDR3 in amino acids: CASSFSGTTAWYTQYF.

In terms of frequency, this clonotype is medium-sized. The genes are TRBV7-6 and TRBJ1-3; lacking DNA, the TRBD1 call made by TCRdb goes unchecked. Looked up from germline, CDR1 is SGHVS and CDR2 is FNYEAQ. The CDR3 is 15 amino acids. The CDR3 here is CASSDWDQTGNTIYF.

The chain recombines TRBV3-1 with TRBJ2-1; as DNA is missing, the TRBD2 call by TCRdb cannot be tested. CDR3 size: 15 residues. Germline assignment: CDR1 LGHDT and CDR2 YNNKEL (reference sequence). The CDR3: CASSPLRGEGNEQFF.

J is TRBJ2-2 and V is TRBV15; TCRdb returns TRBD1, unconfirmable since there is no DNA. There are 17 residues in the CDR3. Germline CDR1 reads LNHNV; CDR2 reads YYDKDF (reference sequence). The CDR3 is CATSLIPGQALGGELFF.

The chain is built from TRBV7-6 and TRBJ2-5; the D gene TCRdb calls, TRBD1, cannot be checked with no DNA. The V gene's germline CDR1 is SGHVS and CDR2 FNYEAQ. The CDR3 spans 17 residues. The CDR3: CASSPPPPRGSQETQYF.

This chain connects TRBV29-1 to TRBJ2-7; lacking DNA, the TRBD1 call made by TCRdb goes unchecked. The CDR3 runs 11 residues. Germline CDR1 is SQVTM and CDR2 is ANQGSEA. The CDR3 sequence: CSVPLAGEQYF.

The chain joins TRBV6-2 or TRBV6-3 to TRBJ2-1; the TCRdb D gene call, TRBD1, has no DNA to confirm it. Germline V gene lookup returns CDR1 MNHEY and CDR2 SVGEGT. CDR3 length equals 14 residues. This CDR3 reads CASSDGDRVNEQFF.

The rearrangement joins TRBV7-9 to TRBJ2-7; lacking DNA, the TRBD1 call made by TCRdb goes unchecked. This CDR3 has 16 amino acids. The germline V gene has CDR1 SEHNR and CDR2 FQNEAQ (reference sequence). CDR3 amino acids: CASSLALRQGVYEQYF.

This chain joins TRBV5-8 and TRBJ2-7; checking the TCRdb D call of TRBD1 is not possible without DNA. The germline CDR1 and CDR2 sequences are SGHTS and YDEGEE. This CDR3 spans 15 amino acids. CDR3 amino acids: CASSLVGTGVSEQYF.